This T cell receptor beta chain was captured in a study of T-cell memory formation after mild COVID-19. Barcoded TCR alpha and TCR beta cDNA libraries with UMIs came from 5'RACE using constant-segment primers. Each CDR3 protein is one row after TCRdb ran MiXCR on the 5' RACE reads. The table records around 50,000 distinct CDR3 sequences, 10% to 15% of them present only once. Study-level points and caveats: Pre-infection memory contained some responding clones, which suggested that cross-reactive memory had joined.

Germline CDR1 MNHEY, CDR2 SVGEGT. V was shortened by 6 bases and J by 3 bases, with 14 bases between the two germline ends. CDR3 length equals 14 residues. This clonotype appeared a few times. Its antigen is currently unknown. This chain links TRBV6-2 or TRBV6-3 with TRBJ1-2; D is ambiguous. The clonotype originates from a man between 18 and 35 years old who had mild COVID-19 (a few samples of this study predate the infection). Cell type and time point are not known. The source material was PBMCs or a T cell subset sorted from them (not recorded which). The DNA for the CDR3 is TGTGCCAGCAGCTCCTACCCCCGCGACTATGGCTACACCTTC. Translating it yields CASSSYPRDYGYTF.